This T cell receptor (beta chain) was profiled in a study of T-cell memory formation after mild COVID-19. Whole-study findings and limits: Clones contracting across day 15 to 85 had a balanced CD4/CD8 profile; later expanding clones leaned CD4+. Some clones that responded were present in memory (sampled pre-infection), which suggests cross-reactive memory joined.

TCRdb re-derived calls from the 5' RACE reads in MiXCR, one entry per CDR3 protein. The repertoire holds a few hundred thousand distinct CDR3 sequences, with around 15% as singletons. V was pared by 4 bases and J by 1 base, with 17 bases between. The CDR3 has 16 amino acids. The germline V gene encodes CDR1 DFQATT and CDR2 SNEGSKA (reference sequence). Worth noting for this clonotype: What it recognizes is unknown.

Material for sequencing was PBMCs or a T cell subset sorted from them (not recorded which). This chain uses TRBV20-1 with TRBJ1-5; D unresolved. The clonotype was recovered from a man younger than 35 who had mild COVID-19 (a few samples of this study predate the infection). Cell type and time point are not known. The CDR3 spells CSAIDGPIASNQPQHF. The CDR3, as DNA: TGCAGTGCTATCGACGGGCCCATAGCGAGCAATCAGCCCCAGCATTTT.